Each of the 6 T cell receptor beta chains below was sequenced from the same sample in a study of shared clonotypes between healthy human individuals. The data were produced by immunoSEQ multiplex PCR, yet TCRdb's version contains in-frame clones alone and is incomplete. The repertoire has hundreds of thousands of clones, around 92% of them found once; the top ten carry more than 20%. CD8 cells classed as naive were CD45RO-negative and positively selected for CCR7, excluding terminally differentiated effector memory CD45RA+ cells. Material for sequencing was naive CD8+ T cells sorted from blood. The receptors here all came from a man aged 25 to 45 in good health.

The chain recombines TRBV19 with TRBJ2-3; TRBD2 matches at 9 bases. The CDR3 covers 16 residues. Germline CDR1 and CDR2: LNHDA and SQIVND (reference sequence). V was clipped by 0 bases and J by 2 bases; unmatched bases: 3. In nucleotides, the CDR3 is TGTGCCAGTAGTATAGACATAGCGGGAGCCACAGATACGCAGTATTTT. It is translated as CASSIDIAGATDTQYF.

A remark on this clone: The same CDR3 also results from other DNA sequences found in this sample. The genes are TRBV7-9 and TRBJ2-1; 7 positions match TRBD2. V lost 3 bases to trimming and J lost 8 bases; unmatched junction nucleotides: 1. The CDR3 is made up of 12 amino acids. The germline V gene has CDR1 SEHNR and CDR2 FQNEAQ (reference sequence). This CDR3 is CASSLGRDEQFF. The CDR3 region has the DNA TGTGCCAGCAGCTTGGGGAGGGATGAGCAGTTCTTC. The complete variable domain, with remaining parts taken from reference TRBV7-9 and TRBJ2-1, reads DTGVSQNPRHKITKRGQNVTFRCDPISEHNRLYWYRQTLGQGPEFLTYFQNEAQLEKSRLLSDRFSAERPKGSFSTLEIQRTEQGDSAMYLCASSLGRDEQFFGPGTRLTVL.

This chain uses TRBV15 with TRBJ1-2; 8 bases are a match to TRBD1. The J segment lost 4 bases and the V segment lost 0 bases, leaving 4 bases of the junction unmatched. The CDR3 runs 15 residues. Germline CDR1 is LNHNV and CDR2 is YYDKDF (reference sequence). CDR3 in amino acids: CATSREDRDGYGYTF. The CDR3 DNA reads as TGTGCCACCAGCAGAGAGGACAGGGACGGCTATGGCTACACCTTC.

The chain joins TRBV9 to TRBJ2-2; D remains ambiguous. V was cut by 7 bases and J by 12 bases, with 10 bases left in between. There are 10 residues in the CDR3. The germline V gene encodes CDR1 SGDLS and CDR2 YYNGEE. This CDR3 reads CASGGDKLFF. The CDR3 DNA reads as TGTGCCAGCGGCGGCGATAAGCTGTTTTTT.

V gene TRBV5-4 combines with J gene TRBJ2-7; 10 positions match TRBD2. CDR3 length: 15 residues. The germline CDR1 and CDR2 sequences are SGHNT and YYREEE (reference sequence). Trimming at V came to 3 bases and at J to 2 bases, leaving 5 bases not matched to a gene. Written as DNA, the CDR3 is TGTGCCAGCAGCTCTGGACTAGCGGCGACCTACGAGCAGTACTTC. Protein sequence: CASSSGLAATYEQYF.

The J gene is TRBJ2-5, the V gene TRBV27, with D hard to call. The J call may be in error: the DNA end matches TRBJ2-7 better. The germline gives CDR1 MNHEY, CDR2 SMNVEV (reference sequence). This CDR3 has 15 residues. The CDR3 spells CASSSGRGPAYEQYF. The CDR3 coding sequence is TGTGCCAGCAGTTCCGGACGAGGACCGGCCTACGAGCAGTACTTC.